The 12 T cell receptor beta chains below all came from one sample that was sequenced in a study of T-cell reconstitution after alpha-beta-depleted transplantation in children. Preparation of the TCRbeta library used unique molecular identifiers. TCRdb itself ran the PCR reads through MiXCR, one entry per CDR3 protein. Of about 120,000 distinct CDR3 sequences in the sample, more than 20% are singletons; the top ten hold roughly a tenth. The source was PBMCs, mostly from graft donor cells, collected 180 days after TCRalphabeta/CD19-depleted stem cell transplant. These receptors originate from a male patient aged 2-15 years who had a stem cell transplant for chronic granulomatous disease, so the T cells may come from the graft donor.

This clonotype was seen a handful of times. The genes are TRBV5-1 and TRBJ1-6; 7 positions agree with TRBD1. From germline, CDR1 is SGHRS and CDR2 YFSETQ. Trimming removed 0 bases from V and 9 bases from J; junction bases left unmatched: 3. This CDR3 is 14 amino acids long. The chain's CDR3 is CASSLDRGPSPLHF. DNA of the CDR3: TGCGCCAGCAGCTTGGATAGGGGGCCTTCACCCCTCCACTTT.

The rearrangement links TRBV12-3 or TRBV12-4 to TRBJ2-1; 12 nucleotides line up with TRBD2. The CDR3 runs to 16 residues. V shed 5 bases, J shed 2 bases, and the junction held 4 bases outside the gene matches. CDR3 DNA sequence: TGTGCCAGCAGTGGACTAGCGGGGTGGGCCTACAATGAGCAGTTCTTC. Amino acid sequence: CASSGLAGWAYNEQFF.

In this sample, this clonotype turned up many times. This rearrangement joins TRBV15 to TRBJ2-3; D not resolved. V was cut by 1 base and J by 1 base, with 6 bases left in between. The CDR3 spans 14 residues. Germline V gives CDR1 LNHNV, CDR2 YYDKDF (reference sequence). The CDR3 DNA reads TGTGCCACCAGCAGAGGGCTGGGCACAGATACGCAGTATTTT. Translation gives CATSRGLGTDTQYF.

This rearrangement joins TRBV6-6 to TRBJ1-2, with D unresolved. V dropped 6 bases and J dropped 3 bases, with 2 bases sitting between them. The germline gives CDR1 MNHNY, CDR2 SVGAGI (reference sequence). The CDR3 covers 10 residues. The CDR3 here is CASRDYGYTF. The CDR3 coding sequence is TGTGCCAGCAGGGACTATGGCTACACCTTC.

In this sample, this clonotype turned up a few times. J is TRBJ2-1 and V is TRBV20-1; D is ambiguous. CDR1 is DFQATT and CDR2 is SNEGSKA in the germline V gene (reference sequence). The V and J ends lost 7 bases and 0 bases respectively, with 13 bases between them. The CDR3 length is 14 residues. The CDR3 region is CSGNPLHSYNEQFF. The CDR3 coding sequence is TGCAGTGGAAATCCCCTACACTCCTACAATGAGCAGTTCTTC.

This clonotype was counted once. The chain couples TRBV11-2 to TRBJ2-3, with D perhaps matching TRBD1 (5 bases). The CDR3 spans 18 residues. Trimming removed 3 bases from V and 2 bases from J, with 21 bases in between. Per germline, CDR1 SGHAT and CDR2 FQNNGV. CDR3 DNA sequence: TGTGCCAGCAGCTTTTTCAAAAAGCAGGGTAGGGACACAGATACGCAGTATTTT. Its translation: CASSFFKKQGRDTDTQYF.

The V call is TRBV15, the J call TRBJ2-5; tentative D call: TRBD2 (5 bases). Per the germline V gene, CDR1 is LNHNV and CDR2 is YYDKDF (reference sequence). Trimming pared 0 bases from V and 4 bases from J, leaving 15 bases between. This CDR3 spans 16 amino acids. This CDR3 reads CATSRDLDPSPETQYF. The CDR3 DNA sequence: TGTGCCACCAGCAGAGATCTAGATCCTAGCCCAGAGACCCAGTACTTC.

This clonotype was recorded many times. V gene TRBV5-1 combines with J gene TRBJ2-5; no firm D call. V was trimmed by 2 bases and J by 1 base, leaving 15 bases between them. Germline lookup yields CDR1 SGHRS and CDR2 YFSETQ. The CDR3 runs 16 residues. The CDR3 DNA follows: TGCGCCAGCAGCTTTGTAGCCCAGGCTAGCCAAGAGACCCAGTACTTC. Translation gives CASSFVAQASQETQYF.

In this sample, this clonotype turned up many times. The genes are TRBV9 and TRBJ1-2; possible D gene TRBD1, 5 bases. Trimming shortened V by 2 bases and J by 3 bases, and 11 bases separated the two germline ends. The V gene's germline CDR1 is SGDLS and CDR2 YYNGEE. CDR3 size: 14 residues. The CDR3 nucleotides read TGTGCCAGCAGCGTCTCGTGGGGGTACTATGGCTACACCTTC. The encoded protein is CASSVSWGYYGYTF.

The chain uses TRBV29-1 and TRBJ2-5, with a tentative D call TRBD2 (5 bases). There are 16 residues in the CDR3. With 7 bases removed from V and 4 bases from J, the gap between germline ends came to 25 bases. The germline CDR1 and CDR2 sequences are SQVTM and ANQGSEA. The CDR3 sequence: CSAVQPRGGVVETQYF. CDR3 nucleotide sequence: TGCAGCGCCGTACAACCCCGGGGTGGGGTGGTAGAGACCCAGTACTTC.

The sample holds a few counts of this clonotype. The chain recombines TRBV5-1 with TRBJ2-7; a possible D gene is TRBD2 (6 bases). Germline V gives CDR1 SGHRS, CDR2 YFSETQ. The CDR3 runs to 15 residues. V gave up 4 bases and J gave up 4 bases, with 18 bases separating them. CDR3 protein: CASSPGTPPGYEQYF. CDR3 bases: TGCGCCAGCAGCCCCGGGACTCCACCGGGGTACGAGCAGTACTTC. Drawing the rest from reference TRBV5-1 and TRBJ2-7, the complete variable domain is KAGVTQTPRYLIKTRGQQVTLSCSPISGHRSVSWYQQTPGQGLQFLFEYFSETQRNKGNFPGRFSGRQFSNSRSEMNVSTLELGDSALYLCASSPGTPPGYEQYFGPGTRLTVT.

CDR3 nucleotides: TGCAGTGCTAACGAAATAAGGCAGAAGCAGTTCTTC. It translates to CSANEIRQKQFF. This chain links TRBV20-1 with TRBJ2-1; no definite D call. The germline gives CDR1 DFQATT, CDR2 SNEGSKA (reference sequence). Trimming pared 4 bases from V and 11 bases from J, leaving 15 bases between. This CDR3 is 12 amino acids long.